This T cell receptor beta chain was sequenced during a study of OX40 agonist ivuxolimab in advanced cancers. Study background: Ivuxolimab was delivered to patients intravenously every 2 weeks at doses spanning 0.01 to 10 mg/kg. People in dose escalation had one of these cancers: hepatocellular carcinoma, melanoma, renal cell or head and neck cancer. General study points: Averaging showed that CD8+ T cells had more expanded clones than CD4+ did.

Of note for this clone: The antigen is unknown.

The method was immunoSEQ multiplex PCR; TCRdb's version includes in-frame clones alone and lacks a portion of them. This table has tens of thousands of clones, roughly 90% appearing once. The source was CD4+ or CD8+ T cells sorted from blood, collected in a trial of the OX40 agonist ivuxolimab. This TCR derives from an adult with an advanced solid tumor such as melanoma, head and neck, liver or kidney cancer.

The CDR3: CASSIRTNYGYTF. The CDR3 nucleotides are TGTGCCAGTAGTATTCGGACTAACTATGGCTACACCTTC. The chain is built from TRBV19 and TRBJ1-2; no clear D. The CDR3 totals 13 residues. Germline loops: CDR1 LNHDA, CDR2 SQIVND (reference sequence). V dropped 3 bases and J dropped 0 bases, with 5 bases sitting between them.